These 3 T cell receptor beta chains came from one sample sequenced in a study of T cells after yellow fever vaccination. TCRdb used MiXCR to reprocess the 5' RACE reads, holding one entry per CDR3 protein. The sample contains 68,000 or so distinct CDR3 sequences, 7.4% of which appear only once. Sequences were derived from CD8+ T cells sorted from PBMCs, sampled 15 days after the yellow fever booster vaccination. These receptor sequences come from a man aged 25-45 years who received the YFV17D yellow fever vaccine.

This clonotype has ten or more counts. The chain recombines TRBV7-9 with TRBJ2-1, with a tentative D call TRBD1 (5 bases). Germline V gives CDR1 SEHNR, CDR2 FQNEAQ (reference sequence). This CDR3 has 14 residues. Trimming left V 0 bases short and J 5 bases short, with 8 bases between. This chain's CDR3 is CASSLALGDNEQFF. The CDR3, as DNA: TGTGCCAGCAGCTTAGCGTTAGGGGACAATGAGCAGTTCTTC.

With respect to this clonotype: A much larger clone lies one base from this, so it may be a read error. V and J are TRBV6-5 and TRBJ2-3; no firm D call. This CDR3 comprises 13 residues. Germline V gene sequence: CDR1 MNHEY, CDR2 SVGAGI. This chain's CDR3 is CASRLDSIDTQYF. CDR3 DNA: TGTGCCAGCAGACTCGATAGCATAGATACGCAGTATTTT.

In the case of this clonotype: A much bigger clone sits one base away, suggesting this may be a read error. This chain connects TRBV20-1 to TRBJ1-2; D unclear. The CDR3 is 13 residues long. Trimming took 0 bases from V and 3 from J, leaving 8 bases between them. Germline-derived CDR1 and CDR2 are DFQATT and SNEGSKA (reference sequence). The CDR3 DNA reads TGCAGTGCTAGAGATCCTGAAGACTATGGCTACACCTTC. It is translated as CSARDPEDYGYTF.